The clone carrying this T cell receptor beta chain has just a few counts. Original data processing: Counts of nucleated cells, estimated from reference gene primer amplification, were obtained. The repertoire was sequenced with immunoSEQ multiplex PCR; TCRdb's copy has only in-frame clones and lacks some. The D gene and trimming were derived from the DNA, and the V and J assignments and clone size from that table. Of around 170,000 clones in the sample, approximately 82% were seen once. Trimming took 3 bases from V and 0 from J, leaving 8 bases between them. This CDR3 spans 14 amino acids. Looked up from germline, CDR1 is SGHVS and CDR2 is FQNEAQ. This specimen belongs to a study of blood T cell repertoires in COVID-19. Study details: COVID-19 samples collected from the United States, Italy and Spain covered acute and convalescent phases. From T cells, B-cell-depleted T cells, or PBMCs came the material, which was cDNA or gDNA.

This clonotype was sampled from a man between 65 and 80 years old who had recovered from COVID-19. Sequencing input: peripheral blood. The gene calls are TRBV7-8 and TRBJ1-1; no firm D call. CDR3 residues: CASSFQEVNTEAFF. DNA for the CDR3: TGTGCCAGCAGCTTCCAGGAGGTGAACACTGAAGCTTTCTTT.